A selection of T cell receptor beta chains follows, all from one sample in a study of chemoradiotherapy in HPV16-positive cancers. The repertoire was sequenced with immunoSEQ multiplex PCR; TCRdb's copy has only in-frame clones and lacks some. The sample yields about 7,000 clones, almost 80% seen once. Collection of the sample occurred from a patient who underwent chemoradiotherapy. Receptors originate from a human donor with HPV-associated anogenital cancer. Both conserved end residues are trimmed from each CDR3.

>TRBV18|TRBJ2-7
ASSPGTESYEQY
>TRBV19|TRBJ1-5
ASSIRQGRSNQPQH
>TRBV7-9|TRBJ1-2
ASSYLTGEGVSGYT
>TRBV7-2|TRBJ2-7
ASSLGRDSIYEQY
>TRBV6-1|TRBJ2-2
ASSEVRPGTASYFGGELF
>TRBV6-1|TRBJ1-2
ASSATRGQRGYT
>TRBV7-9|TRBJ1-6
ASSRGNSPLH
>TRBV9|TRBJ1-4
ASSLWGQAGEKLF
>TRBV27|TRBJ2-7
ASRKGGVAGRTYEQY
>TRBV6-5|TRBJ1-6
ASSYGRSSYNSPLH
>TRBV30|TRBJ1-5
AWSTSRTPYSNQPQH
>TRBV7-9|TRBJ1-1
ASSQGTGDTGTEAF
>TRBV18|TRBJ2-7
ASSSDIDEQY
>TRBV18|TRBJ1-3
ASSPRVWGDSGNTIY
>TRBV6-1|TRBJ1-5
ASSQLSSNQPQH
>TRBV6-5|TRBJ1-5
ASSYSRGEPDQPQH
>TRBV28|TRBJ1-2
ASSFGSRGYT
>TRBV28|TRBJ1-2
ASRLGQGGYGYT
>TRBV30|TRBJ2-1
AWGRTGRSEQF
>TRBV5-6|TRBJ1-5
ASSFGKGRANQPQH